This T cell receptor beta chain stems from a study of molecular identifiers for immune sequencing clone quantification. Study observations and caveats: Identical TCR molecules that share a barcode could lead to an underestimation of highly expanded clone sizes.

Sorted naive CD8 T cells, roughly 19,000 to 1,100,000, were sequenced from 10%, 30% or 50% RNA. Many counts were recorded for this clonotype. No antigen is known for it. Trimming cost V 4 bases and J 4 bases, with 10 bases left between them. The CDR3 has 12 residues. From germline, CDR1 is SQVTM and CDR2 ANQGSEA. Each CDR3 protein is one row after TCRdb ran MiXCR on the PCR reads. The data show about 640,000 distinct CDR3 sequences, about 20% seen once. The genes are TRBV29-1 and TRBJ2-5, with D uncertain. This receptor was identified in a human donor in good health. Some libraries in this study had Jurkat cell RNA spiked in. The sequenced sample consisted of naive CD8+ T cells from blood, with Jurkat cell RNA spiked in. The subset: FACS-sorted CD8+CD4-CCR7+CD45RA+ naive T cells. CDR3 amino acids: CSVARQGETQYF. CDR3 in DNA: TGCAGCGTTGCCCGGCAAGGAGAGACCCAGTACTTC.